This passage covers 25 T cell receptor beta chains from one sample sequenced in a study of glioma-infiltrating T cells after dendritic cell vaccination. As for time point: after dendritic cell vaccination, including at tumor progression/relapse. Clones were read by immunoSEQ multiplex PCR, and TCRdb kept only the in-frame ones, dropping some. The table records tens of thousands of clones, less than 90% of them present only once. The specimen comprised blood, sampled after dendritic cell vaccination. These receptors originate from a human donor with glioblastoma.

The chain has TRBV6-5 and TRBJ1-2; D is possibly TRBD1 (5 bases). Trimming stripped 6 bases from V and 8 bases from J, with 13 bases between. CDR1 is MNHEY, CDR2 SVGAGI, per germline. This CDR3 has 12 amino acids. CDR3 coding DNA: TGTGCCAGCAGGTCGACAGAGTGGGGCTACACCTTC. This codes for CASRSTEWGYTF.

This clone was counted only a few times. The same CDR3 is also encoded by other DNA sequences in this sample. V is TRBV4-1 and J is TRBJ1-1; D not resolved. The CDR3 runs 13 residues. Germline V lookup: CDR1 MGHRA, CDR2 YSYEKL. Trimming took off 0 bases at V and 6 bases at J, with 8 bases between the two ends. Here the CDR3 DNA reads TGCGCCAGCAGCCAAGATGCTAGATCTGAAGCTTTCTTT. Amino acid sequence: CASSQDARSEAFF.

CDR3 sequence (DNA): TGCGCCAGCAGCGCGAGCGGGGGGGCAGGAAACATTCAGTACTTC. Translation gives CASSASGGAGNIQYF. This chain connects TRBV5-1 to TRBJ2-4; TRBD2 aligns across 10 bases. CDR1 SGHRS and CDR2 YFSETQ come from the germline V gene. V was clipped by 4 bases and J by 6 bases; unmatched bases: 7. This CDR3 has 15 amino acids.

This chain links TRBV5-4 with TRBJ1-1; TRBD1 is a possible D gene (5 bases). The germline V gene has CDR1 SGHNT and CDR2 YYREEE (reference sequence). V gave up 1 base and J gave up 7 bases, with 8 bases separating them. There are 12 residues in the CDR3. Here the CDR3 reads CASSLRGGEAFF. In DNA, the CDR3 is TGTGCCAGCAGCTTGAGGGGAGGTGAAGCTTTCTTT.

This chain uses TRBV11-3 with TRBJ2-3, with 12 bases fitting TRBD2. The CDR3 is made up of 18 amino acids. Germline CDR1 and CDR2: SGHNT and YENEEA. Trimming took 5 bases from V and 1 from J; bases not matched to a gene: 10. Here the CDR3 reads CASSKTSGGLAGTDTQYF. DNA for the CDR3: TGTGCCAGCAGCAAAACTAGCGGGGGGCTCGCCGGCACAGATACGCAGTATTTT. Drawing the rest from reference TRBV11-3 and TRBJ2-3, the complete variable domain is EAGVVQSPRYKIIEKKQPVAFWCNPISGHNTLYWYLQNLGQGPELLIRYENEEAVDDSQLPKDRFSAERLKGVDSTLKIQPAELGDSAVYLCASSKTSGGLAGTDTQYFGPGTRLTVL.

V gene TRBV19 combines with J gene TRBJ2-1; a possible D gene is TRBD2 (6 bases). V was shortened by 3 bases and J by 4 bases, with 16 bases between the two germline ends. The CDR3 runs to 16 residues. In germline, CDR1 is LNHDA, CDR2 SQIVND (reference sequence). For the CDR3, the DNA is TGTGCCAGTAGTATGCCCCCAGCGGGCGGATACAATGAGCAGTTCTTC. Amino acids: CASSMPPAGGYNEQFF.

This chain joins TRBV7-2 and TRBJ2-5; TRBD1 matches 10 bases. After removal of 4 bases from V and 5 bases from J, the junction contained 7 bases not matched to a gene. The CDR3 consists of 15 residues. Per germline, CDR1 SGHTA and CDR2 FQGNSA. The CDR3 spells CASSSGQGRGETQYF. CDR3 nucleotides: TGTGCCAGCAGCTCGGGACAGGGGCGAGGGGAGACCCAGTACTTC.

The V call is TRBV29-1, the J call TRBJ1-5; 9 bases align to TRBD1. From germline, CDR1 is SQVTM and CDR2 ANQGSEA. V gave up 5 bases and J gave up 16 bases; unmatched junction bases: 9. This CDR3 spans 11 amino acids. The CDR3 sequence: CSVWDRAGYHF. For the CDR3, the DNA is TGCAGCGTTTGGGACAGGGCGGGCTATCATTTT.

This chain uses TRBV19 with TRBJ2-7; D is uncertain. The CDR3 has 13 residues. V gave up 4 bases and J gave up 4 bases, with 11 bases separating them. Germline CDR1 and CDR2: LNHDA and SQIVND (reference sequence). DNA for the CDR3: TGTGCCAGTAGTACATTACAGAGTTACGAGCAGTACTTC. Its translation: CASSTLQSYEQYF.

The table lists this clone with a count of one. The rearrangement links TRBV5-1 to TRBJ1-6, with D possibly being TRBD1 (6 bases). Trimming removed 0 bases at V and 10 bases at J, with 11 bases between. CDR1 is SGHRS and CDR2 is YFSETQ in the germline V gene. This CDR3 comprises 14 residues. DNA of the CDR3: TGCGCCAGCAGCTTGGACAGGGTAGGGTCACCCCTCCACTTT. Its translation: CASSLDRVGSPLHF.

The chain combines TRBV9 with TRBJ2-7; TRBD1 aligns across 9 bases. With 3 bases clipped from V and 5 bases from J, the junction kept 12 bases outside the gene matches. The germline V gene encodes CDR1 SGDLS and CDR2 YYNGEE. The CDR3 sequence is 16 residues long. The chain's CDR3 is CASSAGTGKGVHEQYF. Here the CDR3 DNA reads TGTGCCAGCAGCGCAGGGACAGGGAAGGGAGTCCACGAGCAGTACTTC.

The CDR3 DNA reads as TGTGCCAGTAGTATAGATAGACAAGAGACCCAGTACTTC. It specifies CASSIDRQETQYF. The chain is built from TRBV19 and TRBJ2-5; D call uncertain. Germline V gene data show CDR1 as LNHDA and CDR2 as SQIVND (reference sequence). V gave up 0 bases and J gave up 2 bases, with 4 bases separating them. The CDR3 contains 13 residues.

The DNA of the CDR3 is TGTGCCAGCAGCCCCGACCTCTCGGGACAGGGGGGAGAGACCCAGTACTTC. Encoded protein: CASSPDLSGQGGETQYF. The chain couples TRBV7-2 to TRBJ2-5; 11 nucleotides match TRBD1. Germline V gene lookup returns CDR1 SGHTA and CDR2 FQGNSA. V dropped 5 bases and J dropped 4; count of bases not matched to a gene: 12. This CDR3 contains 17 residues.

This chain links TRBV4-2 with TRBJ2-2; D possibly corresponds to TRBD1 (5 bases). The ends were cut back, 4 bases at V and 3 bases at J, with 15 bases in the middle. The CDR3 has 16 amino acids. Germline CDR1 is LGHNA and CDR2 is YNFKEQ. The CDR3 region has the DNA TGTGCCAGCAGCCCCCTGGGGCCTGGGGACACCGGGGAGCTGTTTTTT. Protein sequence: CASSPLGPGDTGELFF.

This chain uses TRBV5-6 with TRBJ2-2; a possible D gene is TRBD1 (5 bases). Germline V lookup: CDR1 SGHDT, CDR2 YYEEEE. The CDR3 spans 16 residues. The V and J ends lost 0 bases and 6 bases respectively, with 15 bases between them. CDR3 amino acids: CASSLGPGQFSGELFF. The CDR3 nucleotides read TGTGCCAGCAGCTTGGGGCCAGGGCAATTTTCCGGGGAGCTGTTTTTT.

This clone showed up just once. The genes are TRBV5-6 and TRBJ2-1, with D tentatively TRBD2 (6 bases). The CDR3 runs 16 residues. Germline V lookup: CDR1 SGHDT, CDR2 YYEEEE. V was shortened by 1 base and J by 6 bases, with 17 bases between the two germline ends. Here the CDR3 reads CASSLRGTGGGNEQFF. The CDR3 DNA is TGTGCCAGCAGCTTGCGGGGGACTGGCGGAGGCAATGAGCAGTTCTTC.

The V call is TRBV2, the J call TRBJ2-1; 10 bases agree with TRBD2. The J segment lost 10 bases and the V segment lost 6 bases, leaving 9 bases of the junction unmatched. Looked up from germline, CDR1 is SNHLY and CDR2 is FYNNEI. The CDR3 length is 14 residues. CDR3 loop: CASRPGASGGEQFF. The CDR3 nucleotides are TGTGCCAGCAGGCCGGGGGCTAGCGGGGGCGAGCAGTTCTTC. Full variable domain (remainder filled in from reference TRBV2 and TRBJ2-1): EPEVTQTPSHQVTQMGQEVILRCVPISNHLYFYWYRQILGQKVEFLVSFYNNEISEKSEIFDDQFSVERPDGSNFTLKIRSTKLEDSAMYFCASRPGASGGEQFFGPGTRLTVL.

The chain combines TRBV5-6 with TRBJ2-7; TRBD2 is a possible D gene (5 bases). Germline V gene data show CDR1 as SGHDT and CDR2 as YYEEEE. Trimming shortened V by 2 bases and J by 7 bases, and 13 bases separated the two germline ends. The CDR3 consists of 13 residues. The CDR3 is CASSLGLEGEQYF. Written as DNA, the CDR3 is TGTGCCAGCAGCTTAGGCCTAGAGGGTGAGCAGTACTTC.

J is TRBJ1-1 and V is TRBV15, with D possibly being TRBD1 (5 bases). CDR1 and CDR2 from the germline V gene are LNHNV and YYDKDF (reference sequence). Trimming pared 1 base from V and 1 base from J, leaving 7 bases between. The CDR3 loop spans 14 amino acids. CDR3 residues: CATSRGGGNTEAFF. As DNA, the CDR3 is TGTGCCACCAGCAGAGGGGGGGGGAACACTGAAGCTTTCTTT.

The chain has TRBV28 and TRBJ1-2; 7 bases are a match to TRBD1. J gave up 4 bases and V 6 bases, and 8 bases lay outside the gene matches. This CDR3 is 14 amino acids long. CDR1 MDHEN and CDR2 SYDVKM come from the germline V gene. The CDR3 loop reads CASSSYRGAYGYTF. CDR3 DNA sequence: TGTGCCAGCAGCTCCTACAGGGGCGCCTATGGCTACACCTTC.

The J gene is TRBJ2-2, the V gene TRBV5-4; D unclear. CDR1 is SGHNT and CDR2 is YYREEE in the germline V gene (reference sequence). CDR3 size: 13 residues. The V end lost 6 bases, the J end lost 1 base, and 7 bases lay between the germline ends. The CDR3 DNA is TGTGCCAGCACCGCAGTGAACACCGGGGAGCTGTTTTTT. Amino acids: CASTAVNTGELFF.

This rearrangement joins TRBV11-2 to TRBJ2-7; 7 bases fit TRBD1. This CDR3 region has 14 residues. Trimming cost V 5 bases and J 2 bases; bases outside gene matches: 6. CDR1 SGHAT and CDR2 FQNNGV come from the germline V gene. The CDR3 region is CASSLGTAAYEQYF. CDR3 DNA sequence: TGTGCCAGCAGCCTAGGGACAGCCGCCTACGAGCAGTACTTC. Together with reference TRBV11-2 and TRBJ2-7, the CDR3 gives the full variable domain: EAGVAQSPRYKIIEKRQSVAFWCNPISGHATLYWYQQILGQGPKLLIQFQNNGVVDDSQLPKDRFSAERLKGVDSTLKIQPAKLEDSAVYLCASSLGTAAYEQYFGPGTRLTVT.

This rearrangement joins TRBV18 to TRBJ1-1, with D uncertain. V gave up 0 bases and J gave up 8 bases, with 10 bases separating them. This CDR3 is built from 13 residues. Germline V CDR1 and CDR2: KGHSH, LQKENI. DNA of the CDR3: TGTGCCAGCTCACCACCGCAGGTGCCCGAAGCTTTCTTT. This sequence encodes CASSPPQVPEAFF.

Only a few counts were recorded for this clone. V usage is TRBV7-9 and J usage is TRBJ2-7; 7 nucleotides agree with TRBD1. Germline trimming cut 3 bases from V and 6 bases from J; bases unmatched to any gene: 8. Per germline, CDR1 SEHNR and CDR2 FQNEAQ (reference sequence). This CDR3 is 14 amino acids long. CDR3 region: CASSLEGQVSEQYF. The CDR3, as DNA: TGTGCCAGCAGCTTGGAAGGACAGGTCTCCGAGCAGTACTTC.

CDR3 coding DNA: TGTGCCACCAAGAGGGGGTATTCCCAAGAGACCCAGTACTTC. It yields the protein CATKRGYSQETQYF. The chain uses TRBV6-5 and TRBJ2-5, with D possibly being TRBD1 (6 bases). V lost 10 bases, J lost 1 base, and 16 bases lay in between. The CDR3 runs 14 residues. The germline CDR1 and CDR2 sequences are MNHEY and SVGAGI.